The clone carrying this TCR beta chain has more than one count but fewer than ten. What it binds is not known. These data come from a study of Graves' ophthalmopathy and Graves' hyperthyroidism. General observations from the study: The model forecast ophthalmopathy progression, reaching 60% to 71% sensitivity and around 75% specificity. In blood, most expanded thyroid clonotypes above 0.001 frequency were also detected.

Scientists amplified the TCR beta CDR3 regions from RNA transcripts. Second-round multiplex PCR followed a first-round RT-PCR using HTBI primers. Each CDR3 protein is one row after TCRdb ran MiXCR on the multiplex PCR reads. Of a few hundred thousand distinct CDR3 sequences listed, around 19% are singletons. Trimming took 0 bases from V and 4 from J, leaving 13 bases between them. Germline V CDR1 and CDR2: MNHEY, SVGEGT. This CDR3 has 16 amino acids. The starting material, 10 ml of fresh peripheral blood, provided the PBMCs. The J gene is TRBJ1-5, the V gene TRBV6-2 or TRBV6-3; D gene ambiguous. The TCR sequence derives from a woman between 18 and 30 years old with Graves' ophthalmopathy. The material sequenced was peripheral blood. Here the CDR3 DNA reads TGTGCCAGCAGTTACTCCCGACTCAGAGGAAATCAGCCCCAGCATTTT. This gives the protein CASSYSRLRGNQPQHF.